In this sample, the clone carrying this T cell receptor beta chain turned up many times. Its antigen remains unidentified. Since the library was made to target alpha chains, this beta chain is a stray read and its abundance is not meaningful. These data come from a study of spatial heterogeneity in lung cancer. Whole-study context: Beta-chain sequences were consistently detected more often than alpha-chain sequences. Unique TCR and UMI combinations averaged more than ten appearances each in raw reads.

The study, taken as a whole, reports: In tumors, expanded intratumoral alpha and beta TCR counts tracked mutation counts.

Sample time point: sample taken at primary tumor resection. TCRs were sequenced from unsorted whole RNA of tumor, nontumor lung or PBMC. In germline, CDR1 is SGHVS, CDR2 FNYEAQ. V lost 5 bases to trimming and J lost 5 bases, with 10 bases between them. This CDR3 has 12 amino acids. A unique molecular identifier was carried by every single TCR cDNA molecule. MiXCR, applied by TCRdb to the 5' RACE reads, yields one record per CDR3 protein. Found here are fewer than 15,000 distinct CDR3 sequences, 5.6% of them singletons; the top ten hold around 10%. The clonotype originates from a female donor with early-stage non-small cell lung cancer. V usage is TRBV7-6 and J usage is TRBJ2-7; D gene uncertain. Sequencing was performed on lung tumor tissue, taken at surgery. Here the CDR3 reads CASSPGTHEQYF. In nucleotides, the CDR3 is TGTGCCAGCAGCCCAGGAACCCACGAGCAGTACTTC.